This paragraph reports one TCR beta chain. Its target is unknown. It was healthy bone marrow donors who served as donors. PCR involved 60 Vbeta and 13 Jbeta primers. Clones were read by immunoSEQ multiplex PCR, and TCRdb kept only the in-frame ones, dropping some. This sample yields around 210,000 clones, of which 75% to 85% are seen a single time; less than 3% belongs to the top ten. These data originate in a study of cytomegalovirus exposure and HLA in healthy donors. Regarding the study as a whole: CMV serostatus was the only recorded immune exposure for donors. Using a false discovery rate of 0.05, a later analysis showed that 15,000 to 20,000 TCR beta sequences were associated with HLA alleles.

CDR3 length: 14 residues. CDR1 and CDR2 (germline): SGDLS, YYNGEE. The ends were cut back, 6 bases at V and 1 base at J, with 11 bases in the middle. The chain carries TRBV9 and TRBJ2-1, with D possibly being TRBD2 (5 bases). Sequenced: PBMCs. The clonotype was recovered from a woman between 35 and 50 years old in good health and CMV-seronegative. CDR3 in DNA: TGTGCCAGCAACTTCGGGGTATCCTACAATGAGCAGTTCTTC. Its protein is CASNFGVSYNEQFF.